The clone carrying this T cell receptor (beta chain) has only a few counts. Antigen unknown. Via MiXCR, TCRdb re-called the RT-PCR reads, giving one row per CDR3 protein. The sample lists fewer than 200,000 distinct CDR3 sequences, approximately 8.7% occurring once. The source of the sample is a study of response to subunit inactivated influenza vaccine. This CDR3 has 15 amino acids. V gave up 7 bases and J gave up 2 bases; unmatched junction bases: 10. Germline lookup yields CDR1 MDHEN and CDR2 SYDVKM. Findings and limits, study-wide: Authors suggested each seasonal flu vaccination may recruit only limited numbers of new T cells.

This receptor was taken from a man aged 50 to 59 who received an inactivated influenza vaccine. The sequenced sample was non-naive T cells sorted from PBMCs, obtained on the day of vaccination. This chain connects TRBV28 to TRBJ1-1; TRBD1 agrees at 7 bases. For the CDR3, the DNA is TGTGCCAGCAAAAATCCACAGGGGCTAAACACTGAAGCTTTCTTT. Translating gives CASKNPQGLNTEAFF.